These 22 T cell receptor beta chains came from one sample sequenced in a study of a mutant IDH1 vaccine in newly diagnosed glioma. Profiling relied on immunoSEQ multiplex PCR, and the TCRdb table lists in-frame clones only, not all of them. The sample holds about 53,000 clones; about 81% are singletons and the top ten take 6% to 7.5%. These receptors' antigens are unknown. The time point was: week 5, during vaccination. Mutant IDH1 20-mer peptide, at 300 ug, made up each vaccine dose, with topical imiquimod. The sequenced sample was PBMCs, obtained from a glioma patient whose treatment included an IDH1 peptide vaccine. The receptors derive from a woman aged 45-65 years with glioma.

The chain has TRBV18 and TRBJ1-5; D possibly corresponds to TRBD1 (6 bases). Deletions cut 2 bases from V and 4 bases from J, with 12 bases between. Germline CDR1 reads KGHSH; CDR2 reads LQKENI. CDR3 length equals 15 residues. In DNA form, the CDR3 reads TGTGCCAGCTCACCATTGGCAGGGGCAAATCAGCCCCAGCATTTT. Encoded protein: CASSPLAGANQPQHF. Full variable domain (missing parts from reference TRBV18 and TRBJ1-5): NAGVMQNPRHLVRRRGQEARLRCSPMKGHSHVYWYRQLPEEGLKFMVYLQKENIIDESGMPKERFSAEFPKEGPSILRIQQVVRGDSAAYFCASSPLAGANQPQHFGDGTRLSIL.

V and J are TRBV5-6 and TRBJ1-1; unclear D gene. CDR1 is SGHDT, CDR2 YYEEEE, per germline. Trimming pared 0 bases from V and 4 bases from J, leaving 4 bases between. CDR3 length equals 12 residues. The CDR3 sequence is CASSLGVTEAFF. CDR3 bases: TGTGCCAGCAGCTTGGGAGTCACTGAAGCTTTCTTT. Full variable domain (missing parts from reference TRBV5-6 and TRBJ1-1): DAGVTQSPTHLIKTRGQQVTLRCSPKSGHDTVSWYQQALGQGPQFIFQYYEEEERQRGNFPDRFSGHQFPNYSSELNVNALLLGDSALYLCASSLGVTEAFFGQGTRLTVV.

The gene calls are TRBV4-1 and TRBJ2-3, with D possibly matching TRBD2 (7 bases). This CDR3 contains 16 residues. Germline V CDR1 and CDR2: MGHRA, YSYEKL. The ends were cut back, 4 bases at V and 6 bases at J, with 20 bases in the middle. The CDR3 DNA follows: TGCGCCAGCAGCCCAAAGTTGGGGGGGCTCCCCGATACGCAGTATTTT. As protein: CASSPKLGGLPDTQYF.

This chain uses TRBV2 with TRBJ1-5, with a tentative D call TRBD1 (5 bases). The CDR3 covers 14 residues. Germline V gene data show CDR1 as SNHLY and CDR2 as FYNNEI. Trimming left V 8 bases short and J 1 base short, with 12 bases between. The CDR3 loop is CASVRGPSNQPQHF. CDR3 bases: TGTGCCAGCGTTAGGGGTCCCAGCAATCAGCCCCAGCATTTT.

The CDR3 loop reads CASSLNMDHYGYTF. The CDR3 nucleotides are TGCGCCAGCAGCTTGAATATGGACCACTATGGCTACACCTTC. The chain couples TRBV5-1 to TRBJ1-2, with D hard to call. V was clipped by 1 base and J by 3 bases, with 10 bases between them. This CDR3 is built from 14 residues. Germline V lookup: CDR1 SGHRS, CDR2 YFSETQ.

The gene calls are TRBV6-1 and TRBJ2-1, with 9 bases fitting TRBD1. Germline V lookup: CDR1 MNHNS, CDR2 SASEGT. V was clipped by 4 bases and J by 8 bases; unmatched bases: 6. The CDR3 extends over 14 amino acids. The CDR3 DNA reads TGTGCCAGCAGTGCCGGGACAGGGCTGGATGAGCAGTTCTTC. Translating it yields CASSAGTGLDEQFF.

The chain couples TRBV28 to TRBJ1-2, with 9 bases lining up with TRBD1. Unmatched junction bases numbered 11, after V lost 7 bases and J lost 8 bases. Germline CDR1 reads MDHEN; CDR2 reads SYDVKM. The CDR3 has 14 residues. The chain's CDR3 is CASIRTGGHRGYTF. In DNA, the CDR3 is TGTGCCAGCATTAGAACAGGGGGCCATCGAGGCTACACCTTC.

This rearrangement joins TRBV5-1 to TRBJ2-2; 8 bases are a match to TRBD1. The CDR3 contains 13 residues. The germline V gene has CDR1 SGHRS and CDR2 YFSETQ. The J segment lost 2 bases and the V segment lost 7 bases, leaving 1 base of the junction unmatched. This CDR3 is CASGQGNTGELFF. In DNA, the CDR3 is TGCGCCAGCGGACAGGGTAACACCGGGGAGCTGTTTTTT.

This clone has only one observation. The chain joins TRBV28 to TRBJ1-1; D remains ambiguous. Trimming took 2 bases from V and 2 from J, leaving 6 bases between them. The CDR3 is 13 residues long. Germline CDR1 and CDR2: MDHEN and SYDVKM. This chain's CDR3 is CASSLRVNTEAFF. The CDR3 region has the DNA TGTGCCAGCAGTTTAAGGGTCAACACTGAAGCTTTCTTT. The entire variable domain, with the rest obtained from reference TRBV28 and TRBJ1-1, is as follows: DVKVTQSSRYLVKRTGEKVFLECVQDMDHENMFWYRQDPGLGLRLIYFSYDVKMKEKGDIPEGYSVSREKKERFSLILESASTNQTSMYLCASSLRVNTEAFFGQGTRLTVV.

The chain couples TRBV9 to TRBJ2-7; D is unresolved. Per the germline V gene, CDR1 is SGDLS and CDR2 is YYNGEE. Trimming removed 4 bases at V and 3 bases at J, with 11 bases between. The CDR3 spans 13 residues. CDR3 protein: CASSPRADYEQYF. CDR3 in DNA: TGTGCCAGCAGCCCCCGGGCAGACTACGAGCAGTACTTC.

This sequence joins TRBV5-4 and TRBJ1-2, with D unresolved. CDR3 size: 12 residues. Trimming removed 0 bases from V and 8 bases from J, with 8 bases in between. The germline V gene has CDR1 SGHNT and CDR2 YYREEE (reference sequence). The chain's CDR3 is CASSLGGRGYTF. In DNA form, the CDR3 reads TGTGCCAGCAGCTTGGGAGGGAGGGGCTACACCTTC.

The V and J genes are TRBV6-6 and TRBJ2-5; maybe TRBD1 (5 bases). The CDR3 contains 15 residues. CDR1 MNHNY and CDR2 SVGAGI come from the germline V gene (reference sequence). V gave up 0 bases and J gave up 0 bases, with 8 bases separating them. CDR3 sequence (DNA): TGTGCCAGCAGTTACTCAGGCAGGGACCAAGAGACCCAGTACTTC. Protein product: CASSYSGRDQETQYF.

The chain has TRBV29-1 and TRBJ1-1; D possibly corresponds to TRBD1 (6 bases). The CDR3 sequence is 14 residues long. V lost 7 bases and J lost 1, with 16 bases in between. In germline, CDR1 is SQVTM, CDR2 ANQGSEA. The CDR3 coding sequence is TGCAGCGCCCCTCGGACAGCGACGAACACTGAAGCTTTCTTT. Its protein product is CSAPRTATNTEAFF.

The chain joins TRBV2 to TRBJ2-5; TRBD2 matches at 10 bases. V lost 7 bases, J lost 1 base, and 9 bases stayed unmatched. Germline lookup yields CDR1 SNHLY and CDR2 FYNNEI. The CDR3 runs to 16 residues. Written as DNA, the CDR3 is TGTGCCAGCATGCGGGGAGCGGGGGGGCCCCAAGAGACCCAGTACTTC. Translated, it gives CASMRGAGGPQETQYF. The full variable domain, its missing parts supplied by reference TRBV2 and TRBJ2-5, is EPEVTQTPSHQVTQMGQEVILRCVPISNHLYFYWYRQILGQKVEFLVSFYNNEISEKSEIFDDQFSVERPDGSNFTLKIRSTKLEDSAMYFCASMRGAGGPQETQYFGPGTRLLVL.

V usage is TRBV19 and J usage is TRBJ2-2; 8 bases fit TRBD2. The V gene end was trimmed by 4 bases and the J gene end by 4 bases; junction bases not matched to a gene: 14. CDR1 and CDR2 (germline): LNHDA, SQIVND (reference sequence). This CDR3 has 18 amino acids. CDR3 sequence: CASSRVFRGTSPTGELFF. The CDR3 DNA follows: TGTGCCAGTAGTAGGGTTTTTCGCGGGACTAGTCCCACCGGGGAGCTGTTTTTT.

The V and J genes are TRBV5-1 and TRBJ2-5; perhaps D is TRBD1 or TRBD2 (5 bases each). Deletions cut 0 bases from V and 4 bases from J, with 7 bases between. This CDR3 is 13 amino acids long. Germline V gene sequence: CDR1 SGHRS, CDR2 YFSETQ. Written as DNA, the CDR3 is TGCGCCAGCAGCTTGGATGGGGGAGAGACCCAGTACTTC. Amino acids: CASSLDGGETQYF.

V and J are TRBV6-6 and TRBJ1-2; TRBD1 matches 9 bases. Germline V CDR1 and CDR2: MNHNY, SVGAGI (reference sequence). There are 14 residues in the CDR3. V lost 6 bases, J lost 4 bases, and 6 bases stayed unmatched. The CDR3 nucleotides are TGTGCCAGCAGAAAAGGACAGGGGAGCTATGGCTACACCTTC. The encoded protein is CASRKGQGSYGYTF.

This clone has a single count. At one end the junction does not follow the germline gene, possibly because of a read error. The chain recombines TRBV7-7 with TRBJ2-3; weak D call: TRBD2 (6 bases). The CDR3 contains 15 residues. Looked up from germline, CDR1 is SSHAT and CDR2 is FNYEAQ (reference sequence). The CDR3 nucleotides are TGTGCTAGCAGCTTAGGCCGGAGGGACACAGATACGCAGTATTTT. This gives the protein CASSLGRRDTDTQYF.

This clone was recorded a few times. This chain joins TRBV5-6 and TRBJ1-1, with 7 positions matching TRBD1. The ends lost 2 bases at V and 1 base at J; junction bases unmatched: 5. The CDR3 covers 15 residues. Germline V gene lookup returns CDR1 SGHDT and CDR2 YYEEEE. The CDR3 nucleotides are TGTGCCAGCAGCTTTGGACAGGTCTCGAACACTGAAGCTTTCTTT. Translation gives CASSFGQVSNTEAFF.

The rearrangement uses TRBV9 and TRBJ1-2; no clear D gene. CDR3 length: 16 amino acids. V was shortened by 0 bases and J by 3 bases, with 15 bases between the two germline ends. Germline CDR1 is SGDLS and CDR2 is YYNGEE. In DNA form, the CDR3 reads TGTGCCAGCAGCGTAGGTGGCAGTGGCTACGACTATGGCTACACCTTC. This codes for CASSVGGSGYDYGYTF.

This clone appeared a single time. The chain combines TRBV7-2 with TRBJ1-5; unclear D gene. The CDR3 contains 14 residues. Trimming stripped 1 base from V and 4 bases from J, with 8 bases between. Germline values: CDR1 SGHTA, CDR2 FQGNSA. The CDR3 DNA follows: TGTGCCAGCAGCTTAGTAGAAACTAATCAGCCCCAGCATTTT. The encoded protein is CASSLVETNQPQHF.

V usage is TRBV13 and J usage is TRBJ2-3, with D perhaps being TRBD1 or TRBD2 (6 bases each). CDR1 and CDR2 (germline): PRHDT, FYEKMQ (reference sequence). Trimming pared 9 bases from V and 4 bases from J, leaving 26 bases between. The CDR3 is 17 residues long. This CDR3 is CARGHYTKGGQADTQYF. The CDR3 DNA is TGTGCCAGGGGGCATTACACTAAGGGGGGCCAGGCAGATACGCAGTATTTT.